This T cell receptor (beta chain) emerged from a study of shared clonotypes between healthy human individuals. Overall study: Donor ages ranged 18 to 49 years: a couple of women, a few men.

Genomic DNA of each subset was evenly split across several immunoSEQ plates. Data came from immunoSEQ multiplex PCR; TCRdb stores just in-frame clones and leaves some out. The top ten hold roughly 16% of the sample, which has roughly 96,000 clones, more than 45% seen once. In regard to this clone: Its matching antigen is unknown.

Study results and caveats: Donors were few, which limited the genetic and exposure-history diversity represented.

The TCR originated in a woman aged 40 to 55 in good health. Some clones in this sample may be carry-over from other donors' samples. The sample consisted of PBMCs.

The CDR3 loop reads CASRGQGNQPQHF. The DNA for the CDR3 is TGTGCCAGCAGAGGACAGGGCAATCAGCCCCAGCATTTT. The chain recombines TRBV27 with TRBJ1-5, with 7 bases identical to TRBD1. Germline values: CDR1 MNHEY, CDR2 SMNVEV (reference sequence). The CDR3 has 13 residues. V lost 6 bases to trimming and J lost 2 bases; unmatched junction nucleotides: 1.